The clone carrying this TCR beta chain came up once. V was cut by 3 bases and J by 7 bases, with 6 bases left in between. Germline CDR1 and CDR2: LGHNT and FRNRAP. The CDR3 sequence is 12 residues long. The data are from a study of graft-versus-host responses after intestinal transplantation. Measured with immunoSEQ multiplex PCR; TCRdb has only the in-frame clones, and not every one. The repertoire holds 20,000 to 30,000 clones, with 85% to 95% as singletons. Sequenced here: PBMCs, sampled 38 to 40 days after intestinal transplant. The rearrangement uses TRBV12-5 and TRBJ2-2; tentatively, D is TRBD2 (6 bases). The sequence was obtained from a human patient who received an intestinal transplant, so some T cells may come from the graft donor. The CDR3 nucleotides are TGTGCTAGTGGTTTAGCGGGCGGGGAGCTGTTTTTT. Translating it yields CASGLAGGELFF.